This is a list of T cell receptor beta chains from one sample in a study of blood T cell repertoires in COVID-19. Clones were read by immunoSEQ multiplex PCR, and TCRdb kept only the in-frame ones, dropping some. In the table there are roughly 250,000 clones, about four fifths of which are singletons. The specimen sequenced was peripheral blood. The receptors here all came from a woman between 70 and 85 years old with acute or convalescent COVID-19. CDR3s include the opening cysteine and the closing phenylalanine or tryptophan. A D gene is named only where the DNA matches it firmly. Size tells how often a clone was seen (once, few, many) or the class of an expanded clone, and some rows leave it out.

CATSARRSSYEQYF TGTGCCACCAGCGCCAGGAGGAGCTCCTACGAGCAGTACTTC NA TRBJ2-7 TRBV15 NA
CASSRLGLLSYEQYF TGTGCCAGCAGCCGCCTCGGACTCCTTTCCTACGAGCAGTACTTC NA TRBJ2-7 TRBV6-2/TRBV6-3 NA
CASSLEENYGYTF TGTGCCAGCAGCTTAGAAGAGAACTATGGCTACACCTTC NA TRBJ1-2 TRBV7-6 NA
CASSSSFGAETQYF TGTGCCAGCAGCTCATCGTTTGGGGCCGAGACCCAGTACTTC NA TRBJ2-5 TRBV7-8 NA
CASSFHERNEQYF TGTGCCAGCAGTTTCCACGAGAGGAACGAGCAGTACTTC NA TRBJ2-7 TRBV27 NA
CASSRISGGTHNEQFF TGTGCCAGCAGTCGGATTAGCGGGGGCACACACAATGAGCAGTTCTTC few TRBJ2-1 TRBV7-2 TRBD2
CASSKAGTVYSNQPQHF TGTGCCAGCAGCAAAGCCGGGACAGTGTATAGCAATCAGCCCCAGCATTTT once TRBJ1-5 TRBV21-1 NA
CASREGTGLRNTEAFF TGTGCCAGCAGGGAAGGGACAGGGCTGCGGAACACTGAAGCTTTCTTT NA TRBJ1-1 TRBV6-1 TRBD1
CASSLLDRVSLGEQYF TGTGCCAGCAGTTTATTGGACAGGGTATCTCTGGGGGAGCAGTACTTC NA TRBJ2-7 TRBV28 TRBD1
CASSWDSGEGEAFF TGTGCCAGCAGCTGGGACAGCGGAGAAGGAGAAGCTTTCTTT once TRBJ1-1 TRBV7-2 TRBD1
CASRRDRVSNQPQHF TGTGCGTCGCGGAGGGACAGGGTTAGCAATCAGCCCCAGCATTTT NA TRBJ1-5 TRBV19 TRBD1
CASSLAGGAGHGTGYTF TGTGCCAGCAGCTTGGCAGGGGGCGCGGGCCATGGGACTGGCTACACCTTC NA TRBJ1-2 TRBV5-4 TRBD1
CASRSTGGAHYGYTF TGTGCCAGCAGGAGCACAGGGGGCGCGCACTATGGCTACACCTTC NA TRBJ1-2 TRBV28 TRBD1
CASSILHSSYEQYF TGTGCCAGCAGCATACTGCATAGTAGCTACGAGCAGTACTTC NA TRBJ2-7 TRBV7-2 NA
CASSPGTGNTEAFF TGCGCCAGCAGCCCGGGGACAGGAAACACTGAAGCTTTCTTT NA TRBJ1-1 TRBV5-1 TRBD1
CASRETEEGTFF TGCGCCAGCAGGGAAACAGAGGAGGGAACTTTCTTT NA TRBJ1-1 TRBV5-1 NA
CASSLPGTGRDEKLFF TGTGCCAGCAGCTTGCCCGGGACAGGGAGGGATGAAAAACTGTTTTTT NA TRBJ1-4 TRBV5-5 TRBD1
CASSYSGGRGYTF TGTGCCAGCAGTTACTCTGGGGGCCGAGGCTACACCTTC NA TRBJ1-2 TRBV6-5 NA
CASSLSGGAGSSTDTQYF TGTGCCAGCAGCCTTAGCGGGGGGGCCGGTTCAAGCACAGATACGCAGTATTTT NA TRBJ2-3 TRBV4-2 TRBD2
CASSIYGGTDTQYF TGTGCCAGTAGTATATACGGGGGGACAGATACGCAGTATTTT NA TRBJ2-3 TRBV19 TRBD2
CASSYGGKETQYF TGTGCCAGCAGTTACGGGGGGAAAGAGACCCAGTACTTC NA TRBJ2-5 TRBV6-5 NA
CAISEGQGGHYGYTF TGTGCCATCAGTGAGGGACAGGGTGGGCACTATGGCTACACCTTC once TRBJ1-2 TRBV10-3 TRBD1
CASSVATTGDYGYTF TGTGCCAGCAGCGTAGCTACGACAGGGGACTATGGCTACACCTTC few TRBJ1-2 TRBV9 TRBD1
CASRPGQRGEQYF TGTGCCAGCAGGCCCGGACAGAGAGGAGAGCAGTACTTC few TRBJ2-7 TRBV12-3/TRBV12-4 NA
CASSAPGHTYTEAFF TGTGCCAGCAGTGCCCCTGGGCATACGTACACTGAAGCTTTCTTT NA TRBJ1-1 TRBV25-1 NA
CASGDRRGANVLTF TGTGCCAGCGGGGACAGGCGCGGGGCCAACGTCCTGACTTTC once TRBJ2-6 TRBV7-9 TRBD1
CASSIVAPSSGNTIYF TGTGCCAGTAGTATAGTTGCCCCCAGCTCTGGAAACACCATATATTTT NA TRBJ1-3 TRBV19 NA
CASSPDKEGPYGYTF TGTGCCAGCAGCCCGGACAAGGAGGGCCCCTATGGCTACACCTTC NA TRBJ1-2 TRBV5-4 NA
CAWSVRTLNSPLHF TGTGCCTGGAGTGTACGGACACTTAATTCACCCCTCCACTTT NA TRBJ1-6 TRBV30 NA
CAISDTYNSPLHF TGTGCCATCAGCGACACCTACAATTCACCCCTCCACTTT NA TRBJ1-6 TRBV10-3 NA
CASGSDSWTGGYTF TGTGCTAGTGGTTCTGACTCGTGGACAGGTGGCTACACCTTC NA TRBJ1-2 TRBV12-5 TRBD1
CSASTSGGTYEQYF TGCAGTGCTAGTACTAGCGGGGGGACCTACGAGCAGTACTTC NA TRBJ2-7 TRBV20-1 TRBD2